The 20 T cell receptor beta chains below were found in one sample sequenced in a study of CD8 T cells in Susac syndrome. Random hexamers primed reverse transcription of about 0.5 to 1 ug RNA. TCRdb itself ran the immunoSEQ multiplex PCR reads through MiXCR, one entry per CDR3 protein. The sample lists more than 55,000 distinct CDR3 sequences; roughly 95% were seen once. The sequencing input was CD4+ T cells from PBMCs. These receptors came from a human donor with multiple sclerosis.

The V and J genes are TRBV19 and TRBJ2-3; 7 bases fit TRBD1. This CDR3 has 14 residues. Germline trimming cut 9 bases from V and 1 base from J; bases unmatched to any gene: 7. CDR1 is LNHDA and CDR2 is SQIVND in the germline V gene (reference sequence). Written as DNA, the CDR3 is TGTGCCAGCACCGACAGGGCGGGCACAGATACGCAGTATTTT. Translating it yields CASTDRAGTDTQYF.

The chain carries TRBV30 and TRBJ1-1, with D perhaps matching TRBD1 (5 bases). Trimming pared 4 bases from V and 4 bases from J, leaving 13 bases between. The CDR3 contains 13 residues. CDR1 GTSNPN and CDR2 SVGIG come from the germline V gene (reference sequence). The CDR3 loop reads CAWKYGGGTEAFF. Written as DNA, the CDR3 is TGTGCCTGGAAGTACGGTGGGGGCACTGAAGCTTTCTTT.

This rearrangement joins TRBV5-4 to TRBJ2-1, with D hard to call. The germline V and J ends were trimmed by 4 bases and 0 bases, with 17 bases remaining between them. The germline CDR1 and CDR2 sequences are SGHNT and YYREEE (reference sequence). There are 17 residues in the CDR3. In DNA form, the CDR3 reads TGTGCCAGCAGCCACGACCTTGCGGTAAGCTCCTACAATGAGCAGTTCTTC. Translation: CASSHDLAVSSYNEQFF. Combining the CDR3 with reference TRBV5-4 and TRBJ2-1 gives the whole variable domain ETGVTQSPTHLIKTRGQQVTLRCSSQSGHNTVSWYQQALGQGPQFIFQYYREEENGRGNFPPRFSGLQFPNYSSELNVNALELDDSALYLCASSHDLAVSSYNEQFFGPGTRLTVL.

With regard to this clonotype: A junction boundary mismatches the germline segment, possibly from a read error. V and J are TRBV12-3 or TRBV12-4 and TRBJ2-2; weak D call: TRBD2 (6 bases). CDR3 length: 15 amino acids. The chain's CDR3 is CASRLADSNTGELFF. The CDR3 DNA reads TGTGCCAGCAGGTTAGCGGACTCGAACACCGGGGAGCTGTTTTTT.

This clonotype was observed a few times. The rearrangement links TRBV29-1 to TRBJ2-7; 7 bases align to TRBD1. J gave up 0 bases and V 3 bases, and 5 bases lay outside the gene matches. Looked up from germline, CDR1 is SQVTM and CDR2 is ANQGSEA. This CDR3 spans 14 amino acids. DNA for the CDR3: TGCAGCGTTGACACCGGACAGGCCTCCTACGAGCAGTACTTC. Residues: CSVDTGQASYEQYF.

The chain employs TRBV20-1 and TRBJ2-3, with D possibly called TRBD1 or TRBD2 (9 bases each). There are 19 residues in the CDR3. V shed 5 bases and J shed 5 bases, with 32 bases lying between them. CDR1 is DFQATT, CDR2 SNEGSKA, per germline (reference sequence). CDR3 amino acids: CSAPTGTGLRRGGRDTQYF. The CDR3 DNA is TGCAGTGCTCCCACCGGGACAGGGTTACGGCGGGGGGGCCGAGATACGCAGTATTTT.

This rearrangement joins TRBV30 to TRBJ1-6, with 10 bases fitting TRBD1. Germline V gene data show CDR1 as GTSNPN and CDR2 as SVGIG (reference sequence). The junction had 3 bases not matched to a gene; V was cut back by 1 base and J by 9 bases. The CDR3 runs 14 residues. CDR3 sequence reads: CAWSAGQGISPLHF. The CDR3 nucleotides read TGTGCCTGGAGTGCGGGACAGGGGATTTCACCCCTCCACTTT.

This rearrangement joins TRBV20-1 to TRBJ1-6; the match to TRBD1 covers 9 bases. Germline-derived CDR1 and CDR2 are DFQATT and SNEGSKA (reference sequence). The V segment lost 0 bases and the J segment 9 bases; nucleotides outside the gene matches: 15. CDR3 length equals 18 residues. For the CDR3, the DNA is TGCAGTGCTAGAGATCCCAATGACAGGGGGGCCGAGCGTTCACCCCTCCACTTT. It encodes CSARDPNDRGAERSPLHF.

Here the CDR3 reads CSVAPVGSYNEQFF. For the CDR3, the DNA is TGCAGCGTTGCTCCGGTTGGCTCCTACAATGAGCAGTTCTTC. The rearrangement uses TRBV29-1 and TRBJ2-1; D not certain. V lost 4 bases to trimming and J lost 0 bases, with 10 bases between them. The CDR3 consists of 14 residues. From germline, CDR1 is SQVTM and CDR2 ANQGSEA.

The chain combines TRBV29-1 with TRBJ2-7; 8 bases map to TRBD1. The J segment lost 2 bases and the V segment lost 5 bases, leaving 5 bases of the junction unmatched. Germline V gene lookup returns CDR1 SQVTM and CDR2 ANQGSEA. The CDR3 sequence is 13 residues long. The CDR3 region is CSVTGTGAYEQYF. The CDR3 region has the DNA TGCAGCGTTACCGGGACAGGAGCCTACGAGCAGTACTTC.

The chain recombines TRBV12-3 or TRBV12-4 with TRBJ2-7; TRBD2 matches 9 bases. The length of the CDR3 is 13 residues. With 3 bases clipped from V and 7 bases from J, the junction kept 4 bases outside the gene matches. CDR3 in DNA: TGTGCCAGCAGTTTCTCCAGCGGGGGGGAGCAGTACTTC. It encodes CASSFSSGGEQYF.

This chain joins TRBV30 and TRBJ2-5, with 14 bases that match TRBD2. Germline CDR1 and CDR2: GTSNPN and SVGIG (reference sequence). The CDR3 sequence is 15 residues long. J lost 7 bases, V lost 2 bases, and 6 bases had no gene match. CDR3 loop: CAWSPTSGGAGTQYF. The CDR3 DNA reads TGTGCCTGGAGTCCGACTAGCGGGGGGGCCGGGACCCAGTACTTC.

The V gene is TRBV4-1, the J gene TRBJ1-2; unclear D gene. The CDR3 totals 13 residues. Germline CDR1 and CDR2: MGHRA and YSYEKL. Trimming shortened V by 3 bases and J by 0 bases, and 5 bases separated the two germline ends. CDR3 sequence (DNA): TGCGCCAGCAGCCATAGATCTAACTATGGCTACACCTTC. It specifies CASSHRSNYGYTF.

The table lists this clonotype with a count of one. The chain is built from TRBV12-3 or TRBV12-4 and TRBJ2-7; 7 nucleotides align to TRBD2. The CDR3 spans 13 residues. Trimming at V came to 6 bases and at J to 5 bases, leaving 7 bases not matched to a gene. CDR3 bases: TGTGCCAGCAGACCCGGGGGGAGAGACGAGCAGTACTTC. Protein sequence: CASRPGGRDEQYF.

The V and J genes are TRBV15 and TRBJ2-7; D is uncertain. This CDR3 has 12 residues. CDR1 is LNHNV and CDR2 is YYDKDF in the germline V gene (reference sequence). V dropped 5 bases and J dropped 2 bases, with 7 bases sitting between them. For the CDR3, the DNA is TGTGCCACCAGCTCCTACCCCTACGAGCAGTACTTC. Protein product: CATSSYPYEQYF.

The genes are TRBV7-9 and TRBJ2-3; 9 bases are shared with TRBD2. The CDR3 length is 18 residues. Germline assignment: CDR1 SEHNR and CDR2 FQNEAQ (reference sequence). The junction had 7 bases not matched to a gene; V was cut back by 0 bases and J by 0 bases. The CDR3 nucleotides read TGTGCCAGCAGCTTAGCTAGCGGGGGAGACCTTAGCACAGATACGCAGTATTTT. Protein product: CASSLASGGDLSTDTQYF. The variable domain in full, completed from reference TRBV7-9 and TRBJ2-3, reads DTGVSQNPRHKITKRGQNVTFRCDPISEHNRLYWYRQTLGQGPEFLTYFQNEAQLEKSRLLSDRFSAERPKGSFSTLEIQRTEQGDSAMYLCASSLASGGDLSTDTQYFGPGTRLTVL.

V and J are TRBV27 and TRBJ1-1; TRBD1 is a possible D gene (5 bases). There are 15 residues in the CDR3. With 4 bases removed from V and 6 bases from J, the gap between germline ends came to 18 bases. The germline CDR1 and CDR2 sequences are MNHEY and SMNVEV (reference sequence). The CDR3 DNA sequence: TGTGCCAGCAGTTGGGGCGGCGGGGGTTGGGCTGAAGCTTTCTTT. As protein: CASSWGGGGWAEAFF.

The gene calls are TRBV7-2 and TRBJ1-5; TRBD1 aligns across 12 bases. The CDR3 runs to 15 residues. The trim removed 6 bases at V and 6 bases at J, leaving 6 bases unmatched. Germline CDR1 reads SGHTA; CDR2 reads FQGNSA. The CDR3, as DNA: TGTGCCAGCAGTCCGGGACAGGGGGCGGGTCAGCCCCAGCATTTT. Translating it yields CASSPGQGAGQPQHF.

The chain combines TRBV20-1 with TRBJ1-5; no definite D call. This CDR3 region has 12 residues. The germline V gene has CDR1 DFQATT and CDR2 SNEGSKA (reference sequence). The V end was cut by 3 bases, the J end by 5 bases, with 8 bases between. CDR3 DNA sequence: TGCAGTGCTAGCCCGACCGATCAGCCCCAGCATTTT. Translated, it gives CSASPTDQPQHF.

CDR3 in DNA: TGTGCCAGCAGCTCTCCGTATCGGGGCTCCTACGAGCAGTACTTC. This gives the protein CASSSPYRGSYEQYF. The chain combines TRBV11-2 with TRBJ2-7; TRBD2 might be the D (5 bases). V lost 4 bases to trimming and J lost 0 bases, with 13 bases between them. Germline CDR1 and CDR2: SGHAT and FQNNGV. The CDR3 has 15 residues.